This passage covers 19 T cell receptor beta chains from one sample sequenced in a study of blood T cell repertoires in COVID-19. Only in-frame clones appear in the TCRdb table, and some are missing; sequencing was by immunoSEQ multiplex PCR. The sample consists of about 230,000 clones, less than 90% of them appearing once. Sequencing input: PBMCs or T cells enriched from blood (not recorded which). These receptors originate from a woman in her forties or fifties in a cohort exposed to, infected with or recovered from COVID-19 (not recorded which).

This rearrangement joins TRBV28 to TRBJ2-1; D might be TRBD2 (5 bases). The V gene lost 6 bases and the J gene lost 0 bases, with 12 bases spanning the gap. The CDR3 sequence is 15 residues long. Germline V gives CDR1 MDHEN, CDR2 SYDVKM. The CDR3 DNA sequence: TGTGCCAGCAGATGGTCGGGGAGCTCCTACAATGAGCAGTTCTTC. Its translation is CASRWSGSSYNEQFF.

V usage is TRBV24-1 and J usage is TRBJ2-3, with 7 bases lining up with TRBD2. CDR3 length: 14 residues. Germline V gives CDR1 KGHDR, CDR2 SFDVKD. This CDR3 is CATASGGSTDTQYF. The CDR3 nucleotides are TGTGCGACAGCATCGGGGGGTAGCACAGATACGCAGTATTTT.

V is TRBV5-5 and J is TRBJ2-5, with no clear D. The CDR3 consists of 15 residues. Germline V gene lookup returns CDR1 SGHKS and CDR2 YYEKEE (reference sequence). The V end lost 0 bases, the J end lost 1 base, and 10 bases lay between the germline ends. The CDR3 reads CASSLVAYIQETQYF. In DNA form, the CDR3 reads TGTGCCAGCAGCTTGGTAGCCTATATCCAAGAGACCCAGTACTTC.

The chain joins TRBV5-1 to TRBJ2-1; a weak D match, TRBD1 (6 bases). The CDR3 sequence is 15 residues long. V was trimmed by 1 base and J by 10 bases, leaving 18 bases between them. Germline CDR1 and CDR2: SGHRS and YFSETQ. The CDR3 protein is CASSLRAGEYGEQFF. The CDR3 DNA reads TGCGCCAGCAGCTTGAGGGCAGGGGAATATGGAGAGCAGTTCTTC.

The chain couples TRBV5-6 to TRBJ2-3; 13 nucleotides agree with TRBD2. CDR1 is SGHDT, CDR2 YYEEEE, per germline. CDR3 size: 16 residues. Trimming at V came to 1 base and at J to 4 bases, leaving 3 bases not matched to a gene. The chain's CDR3 is CASSLTSGGAPDTQYF. The CDR3 region has the DNA TGTGCCAGCAGCTTGACTAGCGGGGGGGCCCCAGATACGCAGTATTTT.

The chain employs TRBV3-1 (or the pseudogene TRBV3-2) and TRBJ2-1, with 7 positions matching TRBD1. Germline values: CDR1 LGHDT, CDR2 YNNKEL (reference sequence). The length of the CDR3 is 15 residues. V was clipped by 2 bases and J by 5 bases; unmatched bases: 6. CDR3 loop: CASSQIKDRNNEQFF. The CDR3 DNA sequence: TGTGCCAGCAGCCAAATCAAGGACAGGAACAATGAGCAGTTCTTC.

This chain connects TRBV30 to TRBJ2-1; D uncertain. Trimming took off 5 bases at V and 0 bases at J, with 8 bases between the two ends. CDR1 is GTSNPN, CDR2 SVGIG, per germline (reference sequence). The CDR3 is 13 amino acids. CDR3 nucleotide sequence: TGTGCCTGGTACCGGAGCTCCTACAATGAGCAGTTCTTC. Translating it yields CAWYRSSYNEQFF.

This rearrangement joins TRBV7-8 to TRBJ1-3, with 9 nucleotides matching TRBD1. The ends lost 3 bases at V and 5 bases at J; junction bases unmatched: 2. Germline CDR1 and CDR2: SGHVS and FQNEAQ. The CDR3 has 14 amino acids. CDR3 nucleotide sequence: TGTGCCAGCAGCTTGACAGGGGGAAGAAACACCATATATTTT. Protein sequence: CASSLTGGRNTIYF. Looking up the rest from reference TRBV7-8 and TRBJ1-3 gives the full variable domain: GAGVSQSPRYKVAKRGQDVALRCDPISGHVSLFWYQQALGQGPEFLTYFQNEAQLDKSGLPSDRFFAERPEGSVSTLKIQRTQQEDSAVYLCASSLTGGRNTIYFGEGSWLTVV.

The chain joins TRBV2 to TRBJ1-1; 12 positions match TRBD1. The CDR3 consists of 16 residues. Germline V lookup: CDR1 SNHLY, CDR2 FYNNEI. The V gene end was trimmed by 7 bases and the J gene end by 4 bases; junction bases not matched to a gene: 10. The CDR3: CASNQGQGALGTEAFF. CDR3 nucleotides: TGTGCCAGCAATCAGGGACAGGGGGCGCTGGGCACTGAAGCTTTCTTT.

The gene calls are TRBV7-9 and TRBJ1-1; TRBD1 might be the D (5 bases). CDR1 is SEHNR and CDR2 is FQNEAQ in the germline V gene (reference sequence). This CDR3 region has 16 residues. The germline V and J ends were trimmed by 1 base and 3 bases, with 15 bases remaining between them. Here the CDR3 DNA reads TGTGCCAGCAGCTTAGGCCGGACATACTTCCACACTGAAGCTTTCTTT. Protein product: CASSLGRTYFHTEAFF.

This clone was seen only a few times. The rearrangement joins TRBV7-2 to TRBJ2-1, with D uncertain. The germline V gene encodes CDR1 SGHTA and CDR2 FQGNSA. The CDR3 has 12 amino acids. V shed 2 bases and J shed 9 bases, with 8 bases lying between them. CDR3 DNA sequence: TGTGCCAGCAGCTTAAAACTCGGTGAGCAGTTCTTC. Amino acids: CASSLKLGEQFF.

This clone was counted a few times. Other DNA sequences in this specimen translate into the identical CDR3. The chain links TRBV18 to TRBJ2-1; 7 positions match TRBD1. In germline, CDR1 is KGHSH, CDR2 LQKENI. V was pared by 3 bases and J by 2 bases, with 1 base of the junction left unmatched. This CDR3 comprises 14 residues. The CDR3 DNA reads TGTGCCAGCTCACCCGGGACAGCCTACAATGAGCAGTTCTTC. Its translation: CASSPGTAYNEQFF.

The J gene is TRBJ1-5, the V gene TRBV19; TRBD1 is a possible D gene (5 bases). The CDR3 consists of 16 residues. CDR1 LNHDA and CDR2 SQIVND come from the germline V gene (reference sequence). V shed 6 bases and J shed 1 base, with 16 bases lying between them. The CDR3 DNA reads as TGTGCCAGTAGAACCTTTTTGACAGACAGCAATCAGCCCCAGCATTTT. Translation gives CASRTFLTDSNQPQHF.

The J gene is TRBJ2-1, the V gene TRBV7-2, with 10 bases identical to TRBD2. The germline CDR1 and CDR2 sequences are SGHTA and FQGNSA. The CDR3 totals 19 residues. Germline trimming cut 2 bases from V and 0 bases from J; bases unmatched to any gene: 10. CDR3 sequence (DNA): TGTGCCAGCAGCTTAAACCCTAGCGGGGGTCTTCTCTCCTACAATGAGCAGTTCTTC. Protein sequence: CASSLNPSGGLLSYNEQFF. The whole variable domain, filled in from reference TRBV7-2 and TRBJ2-1, reads GAGVSQSPSNKVTEKGKDVELRCDPISGHTALYWYRQSLGQGLEFLIYFQGNSAPDKSGLPSDRFSAERTGGSVSTLTIQRTQQEDSAVYLCASSLNPSGGLLSYNEQFFGPGTRLTVL.

J is TRBJ1-5 and V is TRBV6-5, with a weak D call TRBD1 (6 bases). Germline CDR1 and CDR2: MNHEY and SVGAGI. This CDR3 has 15 residues. Trimming left V 8 bases short and J 1 base short, with 15 bases between. For the CDR3, the DNA is TGTGCCAGCGGGCAGGGGAAATGGAGCAATCAGCCCCAGCATTTT. Residues: CASGQGKWSNQPQHF.

The V call is TRBV27, the J call TRBJ2-7, with TRBD1 identical over 8 bases. Germline CDR1 reads MNHEY; CDR2 reads SMNVEV (reference sequence). The ends lost 2 bases at V and 2 bases at J; junction bases unmatched: 17. CDR3 length: 19 amino acids. CDR3 protein: CASSLVPPRGTGTTYEQYF. The DNA of the CDR3 is TGTGCCAGCAGTTTAGTACCCCCCCGAGGGACAGGTACAACCTACGAGCAGTACTTC.

This clone was observed a single time. V usage is TRBV3-1 (or the pseudogene TRBV3-2) and J usage is TRBJ1-5; D is ambiguous. V lost 0 bases and J 2 bases, leaving 11 bases between the germline ends. The germline gives CDR1 LGHDT, CDR2 YNNKEL (reference sequence). CDR3 length: 16 amino acids. The DNA for the CDR3 is TGTGCCAGCAGCCAAGAGTACGATAGATGCAATCAGCCCCAGCATTTT. Translating gives CASSQEYDRCNQPQHF.

This chain connects TRBV5-4 to TRBJ1-2; TRBD1 matches at 8 bases. CDR3 length: 14 amino acids. CDR1 is SGHNT and CDR2 is YYREEE in the germline V gene (reference sequence). V shed 4 bases and J 8 bases; nucleotides not matched to a gene: 10. The CDR3 DNA sequence: TGTGCCAGCAGCACTCGGACAGGGATCATCGGCTACACCTTC. Translation: CASSTRTGIIGYTF. The full variable domain, in which reference TRBV5-4 and TRBJ1-2 provide the parts outside the CDR3, is ETGVTQSPTHLIKTRGQQVTLRCSSQSGHNTVSWYQQALGQGPQFIFQYYREEENGRGNFPPRFSGLQFPNYSSELNVNALELDDSALYLCASSTRTGIIGYTFGSGTRLTVV.

J is TRBJ2-7 and V is TRBV9, with D possibly matching TRBD2 (5 bases). Germline loops: CDR1 SGDLS, CDR2 YYNGEE. The ends were cut back, 4 bases at V and 2 bases at J, with 10 bases in the middle. This CDR3 has 13 amino acids. CDR3 sequence reads: CASSPGGPYEQYF. The CDR3 coding sequence is TGTGCCAGCAGCCCCGGAGGACCCTACGAGCAGTACTTC. Full variable domain (outside the CDR3, taken from reference TRBV9 and TRBJ2-7): DSGVTQTPKHLITATGQRVTLRCSPRSGDLSVYWYQQSLDQGLQFLIQYYNGEERAKGNILERFSAQQFPDLHSELNLSSLELGDSALYFCASSPGGPYEQYFGPGTRLTVT.